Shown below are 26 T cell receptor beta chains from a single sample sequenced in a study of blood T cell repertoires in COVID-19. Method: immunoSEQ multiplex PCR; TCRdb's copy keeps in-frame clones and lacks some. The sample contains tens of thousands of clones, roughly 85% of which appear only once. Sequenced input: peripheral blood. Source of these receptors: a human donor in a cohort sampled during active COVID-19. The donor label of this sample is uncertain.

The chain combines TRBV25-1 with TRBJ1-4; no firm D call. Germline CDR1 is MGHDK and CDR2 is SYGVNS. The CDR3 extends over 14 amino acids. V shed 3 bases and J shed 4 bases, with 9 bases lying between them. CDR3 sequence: CASSETGINEKLFF. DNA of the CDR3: TGTGCCAGCAGTGAGACGGGTATTAATGAAAAACTGTTTTTT.

The CDR3 coding sequence is TGTGCCAGTAGCCAGACAGGGGTAAGGGAAAAACTGTTTTTT. It specifies CASSQTGVREKLFF. This chain uses TRBV19 with TRBJ1-4, with 8 nucleotides matching TRBD1. The CDR3 covers 14 residues. Germline CDR1 is LNHDA and CDR2 is SQIVND (reference sequence). The ends lost 6 bases at V and 8 bases at J; junction bases unmatched: 8.

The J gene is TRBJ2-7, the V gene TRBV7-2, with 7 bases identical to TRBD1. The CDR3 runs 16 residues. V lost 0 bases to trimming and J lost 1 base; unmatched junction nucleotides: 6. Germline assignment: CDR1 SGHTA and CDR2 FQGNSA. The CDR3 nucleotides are TGTGCCAGCAGCTTAGCAGGGCAGGGGGAATCCTACGAGCAGTACTTC. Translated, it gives CASSLAGQGESYEQYF.

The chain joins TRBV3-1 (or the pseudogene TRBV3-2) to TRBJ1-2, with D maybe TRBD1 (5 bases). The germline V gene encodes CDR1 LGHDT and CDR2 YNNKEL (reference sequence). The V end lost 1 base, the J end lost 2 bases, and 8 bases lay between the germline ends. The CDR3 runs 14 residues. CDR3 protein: CASSQGGRNYGYTF. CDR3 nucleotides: TGTGCCAGCAGCCAAGGGGGGAGGAACTATGGCTACACCTTC.

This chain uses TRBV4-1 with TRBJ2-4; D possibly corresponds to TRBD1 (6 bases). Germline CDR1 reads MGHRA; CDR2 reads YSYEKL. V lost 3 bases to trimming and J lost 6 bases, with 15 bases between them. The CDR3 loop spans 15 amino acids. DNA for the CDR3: TGCGCCAGCAGCCAGGCTCCAGGGGTAACAAACATTCAGTACTTC. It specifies CASSQAPGVTNIQYF.

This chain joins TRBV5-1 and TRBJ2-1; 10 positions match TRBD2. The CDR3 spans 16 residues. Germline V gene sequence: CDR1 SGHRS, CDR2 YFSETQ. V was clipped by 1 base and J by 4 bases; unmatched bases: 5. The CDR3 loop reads CASSLPSGGLYNEQFF. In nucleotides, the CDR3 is TGCGCCAGCAGCTTGCCTAGCGGGGGACTTTACAATGAGCAGTTCTTC.

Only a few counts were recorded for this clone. The CDR3 spells CAISGGRNTGELFF. The DNA for the CDR3 is TGTGCCATCAGTGGGGGCAGGAACACCGGGGAGCTGTTTTTT. This chain joins TRBV10-3 and TRBJ2-2, with D maybe TRBD1 (5 bases). Trimming shortened V by 4 bases and J by 1 base, and 7 bases separated the two germline ends. Germline CDR1 ENHRY, CDR2 SYGVKD. CDR3 size: 14 residues.

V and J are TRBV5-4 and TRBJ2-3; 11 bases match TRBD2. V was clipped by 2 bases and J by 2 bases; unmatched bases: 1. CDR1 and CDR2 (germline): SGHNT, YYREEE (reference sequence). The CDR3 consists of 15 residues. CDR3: CASSFSGGATDTQYF. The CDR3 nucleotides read TGTGCCAGCAGCTTTAGCGGGGGGGCCACAGATACGCAGTATTTT.

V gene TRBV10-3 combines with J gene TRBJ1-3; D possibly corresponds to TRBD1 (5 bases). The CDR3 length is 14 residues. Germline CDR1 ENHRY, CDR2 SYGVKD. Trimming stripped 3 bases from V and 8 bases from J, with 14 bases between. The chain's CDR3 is CAISDQGSQDTIYF. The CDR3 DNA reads TGTGCCATCAGTGATCAGGGCAGCCAAGACACCATATATTTT.

As DNA, the CDR3 is TGTGCCAGCACCCGGTCAGGGGCGATCTACGAGCAGTACTTC. This encodes CASTRSGAIYEQYF. The rearrangement joins TRBV7-8 to TRBJ2-7; tentatively, D is TRBD1 (6 bases). This CDR3 has 14 residues. Trimming took off 7 bases at V and 3 bases at J, with 16 bases between the two ends. In germline, CDR1 is SGHVS, CDR2 FQNEAQ.

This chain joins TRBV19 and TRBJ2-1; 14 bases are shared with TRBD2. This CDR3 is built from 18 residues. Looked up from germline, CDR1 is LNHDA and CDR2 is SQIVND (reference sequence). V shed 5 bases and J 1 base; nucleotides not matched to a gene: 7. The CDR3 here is CASSPRTSGGFSYNEQFF. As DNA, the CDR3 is TGTGCCAGTAGTCCGCGGACTAGCGGGGGGTTTTCCTACAATGAGCAGTTCTTC.

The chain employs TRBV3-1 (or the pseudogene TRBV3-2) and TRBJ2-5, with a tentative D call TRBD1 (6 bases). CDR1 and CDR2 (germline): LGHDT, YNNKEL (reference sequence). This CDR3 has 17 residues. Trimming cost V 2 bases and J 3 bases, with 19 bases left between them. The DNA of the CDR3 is TGTGCCAGCAGCCAACTTCGGGCCCTAGCAGGGGAAGAGACCCAGTACTTC. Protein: CASSQLRALAGEETQYF.

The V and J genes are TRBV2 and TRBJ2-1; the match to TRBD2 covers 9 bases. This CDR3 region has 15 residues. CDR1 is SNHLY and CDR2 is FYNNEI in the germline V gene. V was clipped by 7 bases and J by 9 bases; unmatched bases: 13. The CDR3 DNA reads TGTGCCAGCACCCAAAGGGCGGGAGGGGGCGTTGAGCAGTTCTTC. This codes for CASTQRAGGGVEQFF.

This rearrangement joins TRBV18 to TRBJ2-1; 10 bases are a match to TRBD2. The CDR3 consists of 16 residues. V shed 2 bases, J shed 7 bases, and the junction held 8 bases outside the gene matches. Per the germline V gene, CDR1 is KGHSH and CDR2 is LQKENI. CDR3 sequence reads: CASSPLSPGLANEQFF. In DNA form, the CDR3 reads TGTGCCAGCTCACCATTATCCCCGGGACTAGCGAATGAGCAGTTCTTC.

Written as DNA, the CDR3 is TGTGCCAGCAGCCAAGATCGTCCAGGCAACTATGGCTACACCTTC. Encoded protein: CASSQDRPGNYGYTF. The chain carries TRBV3-1 (or the pseudogene TRBV3-2) and TRBJ1-2; D remains unclear. From germline, CDR1 is LGHDT and CDR2 YNNKEL (reference sequence). V lost 0 bases to trimming and J lost 2 bases, with 10 bases between them. CDR3 size: 15 residues.

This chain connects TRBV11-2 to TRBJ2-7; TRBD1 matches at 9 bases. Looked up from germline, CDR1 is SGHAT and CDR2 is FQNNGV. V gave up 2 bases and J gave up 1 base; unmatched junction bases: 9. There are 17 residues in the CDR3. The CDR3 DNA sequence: TGTGCCAGCAGCTTATCCCTGACAGGGGGGAAGTCCTACGAGCAGTACTTC. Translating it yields CASSLSLTGGKSYEQYF.

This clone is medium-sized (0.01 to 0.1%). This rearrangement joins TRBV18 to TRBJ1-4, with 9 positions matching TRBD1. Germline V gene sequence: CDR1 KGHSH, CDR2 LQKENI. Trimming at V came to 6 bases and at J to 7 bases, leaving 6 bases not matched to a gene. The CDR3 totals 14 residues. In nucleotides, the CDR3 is TGTGCCAGCTCCCCGGGACAGGGTCCTGAAAAACTGTTTTTT. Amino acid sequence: CASSPGQGPEKLFF.

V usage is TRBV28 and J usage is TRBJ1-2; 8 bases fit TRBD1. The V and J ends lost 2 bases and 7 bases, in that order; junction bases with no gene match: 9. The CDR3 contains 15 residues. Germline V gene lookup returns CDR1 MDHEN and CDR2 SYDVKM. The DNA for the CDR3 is TGTGCCAGCAGTTTACCCCTGACAGGGGTGGGTGGCTACACCTTC. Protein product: CASSLPLTGVGGYTF.

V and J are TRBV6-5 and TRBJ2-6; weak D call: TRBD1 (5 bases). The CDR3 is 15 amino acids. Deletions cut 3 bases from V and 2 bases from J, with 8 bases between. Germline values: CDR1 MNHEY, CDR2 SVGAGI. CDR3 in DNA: TGTGCCAGCAGTTATGACAGTGCTGGGGCCAACGTCCTGACTTTC. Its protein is CASSYDSAGANVLTF.

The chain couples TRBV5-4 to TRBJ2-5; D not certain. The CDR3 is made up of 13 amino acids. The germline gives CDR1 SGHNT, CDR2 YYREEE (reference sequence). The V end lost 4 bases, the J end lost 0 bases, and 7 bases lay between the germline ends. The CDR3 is CASSMTHQETQYF. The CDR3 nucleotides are TGTGCCAGCAGCATGACACACCAAGAGACCCAGTACTTC. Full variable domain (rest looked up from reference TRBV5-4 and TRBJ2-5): ETGVTQSPTHLIKTRGQQVTLRCSSQSGHNTVSWYQQALGQGPQFIFQYYREEENGRGNFPPRFSGLQFPNYSSELNVNALELDDSALYLCASSMTHQETQYFGPGTRLLVL.

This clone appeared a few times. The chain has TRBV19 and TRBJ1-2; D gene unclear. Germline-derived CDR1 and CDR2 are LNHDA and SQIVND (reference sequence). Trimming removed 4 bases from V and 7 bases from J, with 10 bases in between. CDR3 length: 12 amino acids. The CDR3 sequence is CASSNGAGGYTF. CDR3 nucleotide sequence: TGTGCCAGTAGTAATGGCGCGGGTGGCTACACCTTC.

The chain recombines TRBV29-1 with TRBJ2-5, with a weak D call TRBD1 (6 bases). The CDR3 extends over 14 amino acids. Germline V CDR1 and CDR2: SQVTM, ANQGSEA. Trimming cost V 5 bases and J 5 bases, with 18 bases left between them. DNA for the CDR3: TGCAGCGTTCGACCCTTAGGGGGTACGGAGACCCAGTACTTC. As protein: CSVRPLGGTETQYF.

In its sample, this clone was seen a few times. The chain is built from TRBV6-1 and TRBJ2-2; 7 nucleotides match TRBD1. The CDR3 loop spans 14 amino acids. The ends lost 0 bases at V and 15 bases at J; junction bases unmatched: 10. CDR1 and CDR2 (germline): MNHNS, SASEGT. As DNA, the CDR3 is TGTGCCAGCAGTGAAGCGTCAACCCTGACAGGGATGTTTTTT. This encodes CASSEASTLTGMFF.

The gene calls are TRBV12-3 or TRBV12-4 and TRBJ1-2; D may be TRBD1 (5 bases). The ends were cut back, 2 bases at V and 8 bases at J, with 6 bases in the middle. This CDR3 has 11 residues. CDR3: CASSLQGGYTF. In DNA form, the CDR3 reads TGTGCCAGCAGTTTACAGGGCGGCTACACCTTC.

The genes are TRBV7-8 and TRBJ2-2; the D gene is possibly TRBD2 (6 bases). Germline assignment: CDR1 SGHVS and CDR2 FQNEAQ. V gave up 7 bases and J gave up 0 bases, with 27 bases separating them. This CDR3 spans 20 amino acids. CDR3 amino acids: CASTTGRDRGTRANTGELFF. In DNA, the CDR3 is TGTGCCAGCACCACCGGCCGGGACCGGGGGACTCGGGCGAACACCGGGGAGCTGTTTTTT.

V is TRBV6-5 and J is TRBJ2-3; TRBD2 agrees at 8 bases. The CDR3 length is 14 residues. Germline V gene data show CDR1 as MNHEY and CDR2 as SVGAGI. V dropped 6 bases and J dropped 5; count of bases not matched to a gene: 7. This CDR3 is CASSRGGSRDTQYF. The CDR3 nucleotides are TGTGCCAGCAGCCGGGGGGGGAGTAGAGATACGCAGTATTTT.